The 10 T cell receptor beta chains given below trace back to one sample, sequenced in a study of CD8 T cells in ankylosing spondylitis. TCRdb fed the 5' RACE reads into MiXCR, producing one record per CDR3 protein. The sample records 350,000 to 400,000 distinct CDR3 sequences, 20% being singletons. Sequenced input: blood, either unsorted or a sorted T cell fraction (not recorded which). The origin of the receptors is a male donor with ankylosing spondylitis or in good health (not recorded which).

The chain links TRBV29-1 to TRBJ2-3; the match to TRBD1 covers 8 bases. The CDR3 has 12 amino acids. V gave up 6 bases and J gave up 6 bases; unmatched junction bases: 5. The germline V gene encodes CDR1 SQVTM and CDR2 ANQGSEA. CDR3 coding DNA: TGCAGCGTGAGGAGACAGGGGGATACGCAGTATTTT. Its translation is CSVRRQGDTQYF.

This clonotype has just a few counts. The rearrangement joins TRBV15 to TRBJ2-7; weak D call: TRBD2 (6 bases). V was clipped by 5 bases and J by 2 bases, with 10 bases between them. Germline V CDR1 and CDR2: LNHNV, YYDKDF (reference sequence). This CDR3 is built from 13 residues. Here the CDR3 reads CATSPEGAYEQYF. The DNA for the CDR3 is TGTGCCACCAGCCCGGAGGGAGCCTACGAGCAGTACTTC.

This chain uses TRBV12-3 or TRBV12-4 with TRBJ2-2; D is uncertain. V lost 4 bases and J lost 5, with 14 bases in between. This CDR3 has 15 residues. The CDR3 DNA sequence: TGTGCCAGCAGTTCCAAAGTCCCAGAGACCGGGGAGCTGTTTTTT. This encodes CASSSKVPETGELFF.

V usage is TRBV2 and J usage is TRBJ2-7, with D hard to call. The V end lost 3 bases, the J end lost 3 bases, and 12 bases lay between the germline ends. The CDR3 has 14 amino acids. Per germline, CDR1 SNHLY and CDR2 FYNNEI. CDR3 nucleotide sequence: TGTGCCAGCAGTGATAGAGGACGGAACTACGAGCAGTACTTC. Its protein product is CASSDRGRNYEQYF.

The table lists this clonotype with a few counts. The chain has TRBV7-6 and TRBJ2-5; 13 nucleotides align to TRBD2. This CDR3 is built from 19 residues. Germline V gene lookup returns CDR1 SGHVS and CDR2 FNYEAQ. After removal of 6 bases from V and 5 bases from J, the junction contained 18 bases not matched to a gene. CDR3 bases: TGTGCCAGCAGATTAAGACCCGGACTAGCGGGGGAGGCCCAGGAGACCCAGTACTTC. This encodes CASRLRPGLAGEAQETQYF. Looking up the rest from reference TRBV7-6 and TRBJ2-5 gives the full variable domain: GAGVSQSPRYKVTKRGQDVALRCDPISGHVSLYWYRQALGQGPEFLTYFNYEAQQDKSGLPNDRFSAERPEGSISTLTIQRTEQRDSAMYRCASRLRPGLAGEAQETQYFGPGTRLLVL.

The chain uses TRBV20-1 and TRBJ2-7; 7 bases are a match to TRBD2. V trimming: 0 bases; J trimming: 0 bases; junction bases outside the gene matches: 5. Germline V lookup: CDR1 DFQATT, CDR2 SNEGSKA (reference sequence). CDR3 length: 15 amino acids. CDR3 coding DNA: TGCAGTGCTAGAGAGACTGCGGGGGACTCCTACGAGCAGTACTTC. Its protein product is CSARETAGDSYEQYF.

There are a few counts of this clonotype. V is TRBV27 and J is TRBJ2-6; no firm D call. The CDR3 length is 14 residues. V was clipped by 1 base and J by 1 base, with 2 bases between them. Germline V gene sequence: CDR1 MNHEY, CDR2 SMNVEV (reference sequence). The chain's CDR3 is CASSLFSGANVLTF. CDR3 DNA: TGTGCCAGCAGTTTATTTTCTGGGGCCAACGTCCTGACTTTC.

The chain has TRBV27 and TRBJ2-5; TRBD2 matches 11 bases. The germline CDR1 and CDR2 sequences are MNHEY and SMNVEV (reference sequence). Trimming took 6 bases from V and 5 from J; bases not matched to a gene: 11. CDR3 size: 16 residues. In DNA form, the CDR3 reads TGTGCCAGCAGACCTATAGCGGGGGGGCCGGGTGAGACCCAGTACTTC. It is translated as CASRPIAGGPGETQYF.

This clonotype came up many times. The chain couples TRBV6-4 to TRBJ2-3, with D possibly being TRBD2 (6 bases). V was shortened by 3 bases and J by 3 bases, with 13 bases between the two germline ends. This CDR3 comprises 15 residues. In germline, CDR1 is MRHNA, CDR2 SNTAGT. In DNA form, the CDR3 reads TGTGCCAGCAGTGAAGGAGGGGCCGGGACAGATACGCAGTATTTT. This encodes CASSEGGAGTDTQYF.

The chain combines TRBV12-3 or TRBV12-4 with TRBJ2-1; 7 bases agree with TRBD2. This CDR3 contains 16 residues. V trimming: 5 bases; J trimming: 8 bases; junction bases outside the gene matches: 15. The chain's CDR3 is CASSPPSGAIGDEQFF. CDR3 DNA: TGTGCCAGCAGTCCCCCAAGCGGGGCGATCGGCGATGAGCAGTTCTTC.